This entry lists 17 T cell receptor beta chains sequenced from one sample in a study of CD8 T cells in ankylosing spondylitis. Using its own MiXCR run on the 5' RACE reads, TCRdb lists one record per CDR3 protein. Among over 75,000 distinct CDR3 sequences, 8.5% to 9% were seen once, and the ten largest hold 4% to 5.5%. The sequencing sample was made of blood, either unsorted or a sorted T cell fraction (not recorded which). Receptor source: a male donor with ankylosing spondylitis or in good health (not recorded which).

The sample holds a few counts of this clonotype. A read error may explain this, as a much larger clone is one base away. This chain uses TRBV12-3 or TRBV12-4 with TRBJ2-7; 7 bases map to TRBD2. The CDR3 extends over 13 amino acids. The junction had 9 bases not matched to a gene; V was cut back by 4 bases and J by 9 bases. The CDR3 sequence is CASSSSREGAQYF. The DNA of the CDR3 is TGTGCCAGCAGTTCATCTAGGGAGGGTGCGCAGTACTTC.

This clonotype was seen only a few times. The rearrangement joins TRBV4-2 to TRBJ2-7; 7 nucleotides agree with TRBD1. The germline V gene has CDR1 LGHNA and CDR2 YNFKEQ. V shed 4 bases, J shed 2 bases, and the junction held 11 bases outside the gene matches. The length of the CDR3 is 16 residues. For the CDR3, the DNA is TGTGCCAGCAGCCCCTCGAGGACAGGACCTCCCTACGAGCAGTACTTC. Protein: CASSPSRTGPPYEQYF.

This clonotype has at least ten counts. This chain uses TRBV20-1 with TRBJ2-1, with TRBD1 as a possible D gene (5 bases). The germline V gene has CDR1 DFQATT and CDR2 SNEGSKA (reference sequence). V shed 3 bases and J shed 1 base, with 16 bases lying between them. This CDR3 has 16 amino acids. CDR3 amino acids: CSASVGAGSSYNEQFF. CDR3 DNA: TGCAGTGCTAGTGTAGGGGCCGGCAGTTCCTACAATGAGCAGTTCTTC.

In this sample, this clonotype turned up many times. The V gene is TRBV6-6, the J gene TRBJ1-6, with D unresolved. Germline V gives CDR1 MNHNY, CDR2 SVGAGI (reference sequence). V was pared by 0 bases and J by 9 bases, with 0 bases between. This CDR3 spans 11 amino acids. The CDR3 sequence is CASSYSSPLHF. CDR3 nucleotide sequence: TGTGCCAGCAGTTACTCTTCACCCCTCCACTTT.

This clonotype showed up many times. CDR3 DNA sequence: TGTGCCTGGAGTATCGCGGACAGGACAGAGCAGTACTTC. Translation: CAWSIADRTEQYF. This chain connects TRBV30 to TRBJ2-7, with 7 positions matching TRBD1. The germline gives CDR1 GTSNPN, CDR2 SVGIG (reference sequence). Trimming removed 2 bases from V and 7 bases from J; junction bases left unmatched: 8. The CDR3 covers 13 residues.

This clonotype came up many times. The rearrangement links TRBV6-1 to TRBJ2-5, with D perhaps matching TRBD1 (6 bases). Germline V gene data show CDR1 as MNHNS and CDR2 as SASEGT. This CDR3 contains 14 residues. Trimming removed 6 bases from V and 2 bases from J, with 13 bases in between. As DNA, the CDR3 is TGTGCCAGCAGCCATACAGGGTGGCAAGAGACCCAGTACTTC. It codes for CASSHTGWQETQYF.

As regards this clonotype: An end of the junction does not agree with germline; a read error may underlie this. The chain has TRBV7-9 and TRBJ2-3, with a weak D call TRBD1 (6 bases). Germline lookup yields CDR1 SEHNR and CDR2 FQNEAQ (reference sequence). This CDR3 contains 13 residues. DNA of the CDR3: TGTGCCGGCAGCTTGGGGGCTGGGGATACGCAGTATTTT. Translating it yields CAGSLGAGDTQYF.

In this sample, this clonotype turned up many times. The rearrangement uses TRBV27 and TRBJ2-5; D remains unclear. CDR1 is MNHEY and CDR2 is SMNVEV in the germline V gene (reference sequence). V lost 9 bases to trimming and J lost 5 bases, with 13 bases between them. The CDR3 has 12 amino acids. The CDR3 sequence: CASSRFGETQYF. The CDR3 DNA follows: TGTGCCAGTTCCCGATTCGGGGAGACCCAGTACTTC.

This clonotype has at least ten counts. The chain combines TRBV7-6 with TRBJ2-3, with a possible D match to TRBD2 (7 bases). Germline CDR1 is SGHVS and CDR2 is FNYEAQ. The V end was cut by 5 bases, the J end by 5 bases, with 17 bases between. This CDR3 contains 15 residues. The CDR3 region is CASSRGGGAIDTQYF. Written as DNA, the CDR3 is TGTGCCAGCAGCAGAGGTGGGGGGGCAATAGATACGCAGTATTTT.

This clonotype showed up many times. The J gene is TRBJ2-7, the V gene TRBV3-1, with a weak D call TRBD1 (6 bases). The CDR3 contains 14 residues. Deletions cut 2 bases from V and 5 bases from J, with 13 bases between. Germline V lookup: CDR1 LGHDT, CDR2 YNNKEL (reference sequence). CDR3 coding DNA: TGTGCCAGCAGCCAACGATCACAGGGCCACGAGCAGTACTTC. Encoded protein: CASSQRSQGHEQYF.

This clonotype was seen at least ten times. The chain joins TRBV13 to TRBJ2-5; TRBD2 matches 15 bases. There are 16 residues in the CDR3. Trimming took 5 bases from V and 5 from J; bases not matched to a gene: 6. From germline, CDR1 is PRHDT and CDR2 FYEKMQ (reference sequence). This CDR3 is CASSLWTSGGEETQYF. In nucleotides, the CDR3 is TGTGCCAGCAGCCTCTGGACTAGCGGGGGGGAGGAGACCCAGTACTTC. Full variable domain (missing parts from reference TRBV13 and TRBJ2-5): AAGVIQSPRHLIKEKRETATLKCYPIPRHDTVYWYQQGPGQDPQFLISFYEKMQSDKGSIPDRFSAQQFSDYHSELNMSSLELGDSALYFCASSLWTSGGEETQYFGPGTRLLVL.

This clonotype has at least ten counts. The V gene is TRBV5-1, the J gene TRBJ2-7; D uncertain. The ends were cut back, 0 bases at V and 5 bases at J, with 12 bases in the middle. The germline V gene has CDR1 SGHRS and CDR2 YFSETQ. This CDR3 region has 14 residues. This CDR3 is CASSLGHGSDEQYF. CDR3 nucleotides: TGCGCCAGCAGCTTGGGACATGGTAGTGACGAGCAGTACTTC.

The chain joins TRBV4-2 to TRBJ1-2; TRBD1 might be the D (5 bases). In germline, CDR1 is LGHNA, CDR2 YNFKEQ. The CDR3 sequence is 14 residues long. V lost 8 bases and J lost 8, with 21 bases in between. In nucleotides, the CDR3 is TGTGCCAGCTCTCGACAGAGTCCGGAGTCGGGCTACACCTTC. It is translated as CASSRQSPESGYTF.

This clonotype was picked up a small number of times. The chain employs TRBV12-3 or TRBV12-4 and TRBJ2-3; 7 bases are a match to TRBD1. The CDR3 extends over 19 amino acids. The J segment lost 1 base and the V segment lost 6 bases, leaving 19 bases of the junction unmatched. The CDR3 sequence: CASRGSGTDVRKGTDTQYF. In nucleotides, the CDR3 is TGTGCCAGCAGGGGGTCCGGGACAGACGTCCGTAAGGGCACAGATACGCAGTATTTT.

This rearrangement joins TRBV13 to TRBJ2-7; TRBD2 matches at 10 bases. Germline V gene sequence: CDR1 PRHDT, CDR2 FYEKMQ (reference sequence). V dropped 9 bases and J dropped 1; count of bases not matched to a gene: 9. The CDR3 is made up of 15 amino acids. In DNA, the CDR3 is TGTGCCAGTTTCCGAGCGGGGGGGCGATCCTACGAGCAGTACTTC. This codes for CASFRAGGRSYEQYF.

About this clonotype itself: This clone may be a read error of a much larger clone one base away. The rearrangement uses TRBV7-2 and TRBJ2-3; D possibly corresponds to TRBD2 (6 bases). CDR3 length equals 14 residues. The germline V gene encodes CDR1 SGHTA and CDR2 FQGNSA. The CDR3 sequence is CSSSRGTSTDTQYF. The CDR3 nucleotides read TGTTCCAGCAGCCGAGGGACTAGCACAGATACGCAGTATTTT.

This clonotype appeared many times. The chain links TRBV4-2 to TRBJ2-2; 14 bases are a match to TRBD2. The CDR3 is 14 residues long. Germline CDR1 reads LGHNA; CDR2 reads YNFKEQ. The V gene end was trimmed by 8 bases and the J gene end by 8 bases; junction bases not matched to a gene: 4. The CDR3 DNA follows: TGTGCCAGCCTGGGGACTAGCGGGGGTGGGGAGCTGTTTTTT. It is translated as CASLGTSGGGELFF.